Given below is one T cell receptor beta chain in context. The record originates from a study of cytomegalovirus exposure and HLA in healthy donors. The PCR was carried out with 60 Vbeta primers and 13 Jbeta primers. Only in-frame clones appear in the TCRdb table, and some are missing; sequencing was by immunoSEQ multiplex PCR. Seen here are some 150,000 clones, about three fifths observed once, and the top ten hold 6% to 8.5%. Between the trimmed V and J ends, which lost 0 bases and 2 bases, there was a span of 13 bases. The CDR3 totals 16 residues. Per the germline V gene, CDR1 is ENHRY and CDR2 is SYGVKD.

This sequence was found in a woman aged 60-75 years in good health and CMV-seropositive. The V gene is TRBV10-3, the J gene TRBJ1-2; possible D gene TRBD1, 5 bases. The sample taken for sequencing was PBMCs. CDR3 loop: CAISESTWTKNYGYTF. CDR3 coding DNA: TGTGCCATCAGTGAGTCGACGTGGACAAAGAACTATGGCTACACCTTC.